One sample yielded the 21 T cell receptor beta chains listed below, sequenced in a study of blood T cell repertoires in COVID-19. Profiling relied on immunoSEQ multiplex PCR, and the TCRdb table lists in-frame clones only, not all of them. The table lists nearly 110,000 clones, about 90% of them singletons. Sequenced: peripheral blood. The receptor set was obtained from a man between 35 and 55 years old with active or convalescent COVID-19.

This chain links TRBV5-6 with TRBJ2-3; D is possibly TRBD1 (5 bases). Germline V gene data show CDR1 as SGHDT and CDR2 as YYEEEE. V lost 4 bases and J 6 bases, leaving 12 bases between the germline ends. This CDR3 has 13 amino acids. The CDR3 reads CASSPQGLDTQYF. DNA for the CDR3: TGTGCCAGCAGCCCTCAGGGTTTGGATACGCAGTATTTT.

The chain carries TRBV3-1 (or the pseudogene TRBV3-2) and TRBJ1-2; D is unresolved. Trimming took off 0 bases at V and 0 bases at J, with 11 bases between the two ends. This CDR3 is 16 amino acids long. CDR1 is LGHDT, CDR2 YNNKEL, per germline (reference sequence). Written as DNA, the CDR3 is TGTGCCAGCAGCCAAGACACCGGGGTGACTAACTATGGCTACACCTTC. Amino acid sequence: CASSQDTGVTNYGYTF.

The DNA of the CDR3 is TGCGCCAGCAGCCCAAAGGACGAGGACAGGGGGACCGACTATAGTCAGCCCCAGCATTTT. Its translation: CASSPKDEDRGTDYSQPQHF. The gene calls are TRBV5-1 and TRBJ1-5; 10 positions agree with TRBD1. The V gene's germline CDR1 is SGHRS and CDR2 YFSETQ. Trimming removed 4 bases from V and 6 bases from J; junction bases left unmatched: 22. This CDR3 has 20 amino acids.

This CDR3 is CASSLFAGRTDTQYF. CDR3 in DNA: TGTGCCAGCAGCTTGTTCGCAGGGAGGACAGATACGCAGTATTTT. The chain joins TRBV5-6 to TRBJ2-3; possible D gene TRBD2, 6 bases. CDR3 length: 15 residues. V gave up 1 base and J gave up 3 bases, with 12 bases separating them. Per the germline V gene, CDR1 is SGHDT and CDR2 is YYEEEE.

V usage is TRBV5-1 and J usage is TRBJ1-3; 7 bases match TRBD1. Germline V gene data show CDR1 as SGHRS and CDR2 as YFSETQ. The V and J ends lost 2 bases and 0 bases, in that order; junction bases with no gene match: 2. This CDR3 has 15 amino acids. CDR3 in DNA: TGCGCCAGCAGCTTACAGGGGAGCTCTGGAAACACCATATATTTT. Protein product: CASSLQGSSGNTIYF.

The V call is TRBV7-9, the J call TRBJ2-3; D is perhaps TRBD2 (5 bases). This CDR3 comprises 15 residues. V lost 5 bases, J lost 0 bases, and 12 bases lay in between. Germline-derived CDR1 and CDR2 are SEHNR and FQNEAQ (reference sequence). This CDR3 is CASSHQRTSTDTQYF. The CDR3, as DNA: TGTGCCAGCAGCCACCAGCGGACTAGCACAGATACGCAGTATTTT. The complete variable domain, with remaining parts taken from reference TRBV7-9 and TRBJ2-3, reads DTGVSQNPRHKITKRGQNVTFRCDPISEHNRLYWYRQTLGQGPEFLTYFQNEAQLEKSRLLSDRFSAERPKGSFSTLEIQRTEQGDSAMYLCASSHQRTSTDTQYFGPGTRLTVL.

This chain's CDR3 is CAWRQGKNIQYF. The CDR3 nucleotides read TGTGCCTGGAGACAGGGGAAAAACATTCAGTACTTC. V usage is TRBV30 and J usage is TRBJ2-4; 7 bases are a match to TRBD1. Germline CDR1 GTSNPN, CDR2 SVGIG (reference sequence). With 3 bases clipped from V and 4 bases from J, the junction kept 0 bases outside the gene matches. The CDR3 is made up of 12 amino acids.

The chain links TRBV2 to TRBJ2-1; 16 bases are a match to TRBD2. Per the germline V gene, CDR1 is SNHLY and CDR2 is FYNNEI. This CDR3 contains 18 residues. The trim removed 8 bases at V and 0 bases at J, leaving 7 bases unmatched. The CDR3 DNA follows: TGTGCCAGCGGACTGGGACTAGCGGGAGGGGACTCCTACAATGAGCAGTTCTTC. It specifies CASGLGLAGGDSYNEQFF. The whole variable domain, remainder taken from reference TRBV2 and TRBJ2-1, is EPEVTQTPSHQVTQMGQEVILRCVPISNHLYFYWYRQILGQKVEFLVSFYNNEISEKSEIFDDQFSVERPDGSNFTLKIRSTKLEDSAMYFCASGLGLAGGDSYNEQFFGPGTRLTVL.

This chain links TRBV12-5 with TRBJ2-3; TRBD2 matches at 7 bases. V shed 7 bases, J shed 0 bases, and the junction held 4 bases outside the gene matches. Germline V gives CDR1 LGHNT, CDR2 FRNRAP. This CDR3 is built from 14 residues. CDR3 amino acids: CASVSSGSTDTQYF. For the CDR3, the DNA is TGTGCTAGTGTTAGTAGCGGGAGCACAGATACGCAGTATTTT. The entire variable domain, with the rest obtained from reference TRBV12-5 and TRBJ2-3, is as follows: DARVTQTPRHKVTEMGQEVTMRCQPILGHNTVFWYRQTMMQGLELLAYFRNRAPLDDSGMPKDRFSAEMPDATLATLKIQPSEPRDSAVYFCASVSSGSTDTQYFGPGTRLTVL.

The CDR3 bases are TGTGCCAGTAGTATAGCCCCTACCCGGGGAAACTATGGCTACACCTTC. Translation: CASSIAPTRGNYGYTF. This chain joins TRBV19 and TRBJ1-2, with D unclear. Germline V lookup: CDR1 LNHDA, CDR2 SQIVND (reference sequence). The CDR3 runs to 16 residues. V lost 1 base and J lost 2, with 14 bases in between.

V usage is TRBV16 and J usage is TRBJ1-6; D unclear. V was cut by 4 bases and J by 7 bases, with 8 bases left in between. CDR1 is KGHSY, CDR2 FQNENV, per germline. CDR3 length: 13 amino acids. CDR3 residues: CASSPQTNSPLHF. The CDR3 DNA sequence: TGTGCCAGCAGCCCACAAACCAATTCACCCCTCCACTTT.

This chain uses TRBV30 with TRBJ2-7; 8 bases line up with TRBD2. The CDR3 length is 15 residues. V dropped 1 base and J dropped 1; count of bases not matched to a gene: 6. Germline values: CDR1 GTSNPN, CDR2 SVGIG (reference sequence). CDR3 protein: CAWSDTGGGSYEQYF. CDR3 bases: TGTGCCTGGAGTGATACGGGAGGGGGGTCCTACGAGCAGTACTTC.

This clone was seen only once. The chain has TRBV7-2 and TRBJ2-2; 10 nucleotides match TRBD2. Germline V CDR1 and CDR2: SGHTA, FQGNSA. V gave up 4 bases and J gave up 3 bases; unmatched junction bases: 5. The CDR3 totals 16 residues. CDR3 amino acids: CASSSSAGGYTGELFF. DNA of the CDR3: TGTGCCAGCAGCTCCTCAGCGGGAGGGTACACCGGGGAGCTGTTTTTT.

A word on this clone: A clone one base away is much larger, so this may be a read error. The chain carries TRBV2 and TRBJ1-1, with 9 bases matching TRBD1. The CDR3 is made up of 13 amino acids. V dropped 6 bases and J dropped 1; count of bases not matched to a gene: 0. CDR1 and CDR2 from the germline V gene are SNHLY and FYNNEI. CDR3 bases: TGTGCCAGCAGGGGACAGGGGAACACTGAAGCTTTCTTT. Translated: CASRGQGNTEAFF.

J is TRBJ1-6 and V is TRBV7-9; perhaps TRBD1 as D (5 bases). Germline V lookup: CDR1 SEHNR, CDR2 FQNEAQ (reference sequence). This CDR3 has 15 residues. V gave up 5 bases and J gave up 10 bases, with 18 bases separating them. This chain's CDR3 is CASSPRGEARSPLHF. As DNA, the CDR3 is TGTGCCAGCAGCCCAAGAGGGGAGGCAAGGTCACCCCTCCACTTT.

This chain joins TRBV30 and TRBJ1-2, with D hard to call. Per the germline V gene, CDR1 is GTSNPN and CDR2 is SVGIG (reference sequence). The CDR3 is 10 amino acids. V gave up 5 bases and J gave up 7 bases, with 8 bases separating them. As DNA, the CDR3 is TGTGCCTGGGGGTTAGCTGGCTACACCTTC. It specifies CAWGLAGYTF.

The chain has TRBV6-2 or TRBV6-3 and TRBJ2-7; 7 nucleotides line up with TRBD2. The length of the CDR3 is 16 residues. Germline lookup yields CDR1 MNHEY and CDR2 SVGEGT. V lost 4 bases to trimming and J lost 1 base; unmatched junction nucleotides: 10. The CDR3 loop is CASSFSWDSGSYEQYF. DNA of the CDR3: TGTGCCAGCAGTTTCTCGTGGGATAGCGGGTCCTACGAGCAGTACTTC.

This chain joins TRBV19 and TRBJ2-7; 11 bases fit TRBD1. Germline CDR1 and CDR2: LNHDA and SQIVND (reference sequence). The CDR3 covers 14 residues. Germline trimming cut 9 bases from V and 6 bases from J; bases unmatched to any gene: 10. The CDR3 sequence: CASRTGTGGFEQYF. The CDR3, as DNA: TGTGCCAGCCGAACGGGGACAGGGGGTTTCGAGCAGTACTTC.

In its sample, this clone was seen once. The chain recombines TRBV6-2 or TRBV6-3 with TRBJ2-3; no clear D. The ends were cut back, 6 bases at V and 5 bases at J, with 12 bases in the middle. This CDR3 has 13 residues. The germline V gene encodes CDR1 MNHEY and CDR2 SVGEGT. The CDR3 coding sequence is TGTGCCAGCAGCCCACTACCCCGAGATACGCAGTATTTT. Protein: CASSPLPRDTQYF.

V gene TRBV11-3 combines with J gene TRBJ2-1, with TRBD1 identical over 9 bases. This CDR3 comprises 14 residues. The V gene end was trimmed by 5 bases and the J gene end by 9 bases; junction bases not matched to a gene: 8. Germline assignment: CDR1 SGHNT and CDR2 YENEEA. The CDR3: CASSQTTGGVEQFF. The CDR3 DNA follows: TGTGCCAGCAGCCAAACTACAGGGGGCGTTGAGCAGTTCTTC.

A few counts support this clone. V gene TRBV7-2 combines with J gene TRBJ2-7; the D is unclear. Deletions cut 3 bases from V and 4 bases from J, with 10 bases between. CDR3 length: 13 residues. Germline V gene data show CDR1 as SGHTA and CDR2 as FQGNSA. The CDR3 sequence is CASSFYPEYEQYF. CDR3 coding DNA: TGTGCCAGCAGCTTTTATCCAGAATACGAGCAGTACTTC.